Reported below is one T cell receptor (beta chain). Antigen specificity is unknown. Using immunoSEQ multiplex PCR, the repertoire was profiled, and TCRdb retains in-frame clones only, with some absent. The sample carries roughly 270,000 clones, roughly 90% recorded once. The CDR3 length is 16 residues. Trimming took off 8 bases at V and 0 bases at J, with 16 bases between the two ends. Germline lookup yields CDR1 LNHNV and CDR2 YYDKDF (reference sequence). The sample comes from a study of cytomegalovirus exposure and HLA in healthy donors. In the study overall: The roughly 130 validation repertoires used the same platform as the roughly 670 first-cohort repertoires (as reported by a later analysis). Study-wide findings and caveats: The study labeled 164 TCR beta chains cytomegalovirus-associated. Most TCR sequences were rare, but some public TCRs occurred in many donors.

The donors were part of the validation cohort, which consisted of some 120 subjects and was separate from the first cohort of about 670 subjects. The rearrangement joins TRBV15 to TRBJ2-2; D is uncertain. The clonotype originates from a woman between 18 and 30 years old in good health and CMV-seronegative. Material: PBMCs. CDR3 in amino acids: CATPRDGASNTGELFF. The CDR3 nucleotides read TGTGCCACCCCCCGAGATGGAGCGTCGAACACCGGGGAGCTGTTTTTT.